The sequence of this T cell receptor beta chain was determined in a study of T cells in Graves' hyperthyroidism and ophthalmopathy. Across the study: Upon initial diagnosis and before any treatment, peripheral blood was collected.

Investigators excluded patients with uncontrolled infection, other autoimmune disease, pregnancy or lactation. The investigators amplified TCR beta CDR3 regions from RNA transcripts. With the HTBI primer set, the TCR CDR3 went through a first round of RT-PCR. TCRdb recomputed calls from the multiplex PCR reads with MiXCR, one row per CDR3 protein. The repertoire has about 740,000 distinct CDR3 sequences, 12% to 15% of them found once; the top ten carry roughly 10%. The CDR3 loop spans 11 amino acids. The germline gives CDR1 MNHEY, CDR2 SVGEGT. V lost 7 bases, J lost 10 bases, and 11 bases lay in between.

The sample consisted of blood. The gene calls are TRBV6-2 or TRBV6-3 and TRBJ2-1, with D perhaps matching TRBD1 (5 bases). This TCR came from a woman aged 18-30 years with Graves' hyperthyroidism. The CDR3 DNA is TGTGCCAGCACCCAGGGCTACGAGCAGTTCTTC. It codes for CASTQGYEQFF.